This T cell receptor beta chain comes out of a study of early T cells in non-severe SARS-CoV-2 infection. Study outcomes and limitations: The VDJdb matching leaned toward anti-spike CD8 responses and overlooked private and CD4 specificities.

Molecules of cDNA were individually given unique molecular identifiers that were attached to them. TCRdb redid the calling of the 5' RACE reads with MiXCR, one entry per CDR3 protein. The data show about 98,000 distinct CDR3 sequences, around an eighth seen once. The CDR3 has 12 amino acids. Germline CDR1 reads SGHAT; CDR2 reads FQNNGV. The V and J ends lost 5 bases and 7 bases respectively, with 12 bases between them. On this clonotype: The target antigen is unknown.

The chain links TRBV11-2 to TRBJ2-7; unclear D gene. The specimen sequenced was whole blood. The clonotype comes from an adult who was a healthcare worker with PCR-confirmed SARS-CoV-2 infection or an uninfected control (not recorded which). The chain's CDR3 is CASSPGRGEQYF. CDR3 nucleotides: TGTGCCAGCAGCCCTGGGCGCGGTGAGCAGTACTTC. The whole variable domain, remainder taken from reference TRBV11-2 and TRBJ2-7, is EAGVAQSPRYKIIEKRQSVAFWCNPISGHATLYWYQQILGQGPKLLIQFQNNGVVDDSQLPKDRFSAERLKGVDSTLKIQPAKLEDSAVYLCASSPGRGEQYFGPGTRLTVT.